These T cell receptor beta chains were read from a single sample in a study of T cell responses to AZD1222 COVID-19 vaccine. Sequencing was performed with immunoSEQ multiplex PCR; in TCRdb, only in-frame clones are kept and a portion is missing. There are 100,000 or so clones in the sample; roughly nine tenths occur only once, and 1% to 1.5% lies in the top ten. Sequences were derived from peripheral blood, sampled on day 0 of AZD1222 vaccination. The receptor source for this set is an adult in good health. CDR3s include the opening cysteine and the closing phenylalanine or tryptophan. The D gene is left open where the match is weak. Rows may omit the clone size; those that give it use once, few, many or a size class.

D gene,J gene,clone size,V gene,CDR3 DNA,CDR3 protein
-,TRBJ2-5,-,TRBV13,TGTGCCAGCAGCTTAAAGGGGGTGTACCAAGAGACCCAGTACTTC,CASSLKGVYQETQYF
-,TRBJ2-5,-,TRBV7-9,TGTGCCAGCAGCTCCTACTCGACAGCCCGAAGGGAGACCCAGTACTTC,CASSSYSTARRETQYF
TRBD1,TRBJ1-2,-,TRBV2,TGTGCCAGCAGGAACGGGGACAGGGGAGACGGCTACACCTTC,CASRNGDRGDGYTF
-,TRBJ2-5,-,TRBV7-3,TGTGCCAGCAGCTTAACGTTGCGACCCCAAGAGACCCAGTACTTC,CASSLTLRPQETQYF
-,TRBJ2-1,once,TRBV3-1/TRBV3-2,TGTGCCAGCAGCAGAAGGTCGGGTGCGTACAATGAGCAGTTCTTC,CASSRRSGAYNEQFF
-,TRBJ1-1,-,TRBV5-8,TGTGCCAGCAGCTTGGCCGGCCCAGGGGCGCACACTGAAGCTTTCTTT,CASSLAGPGAHTEAFF
-,TRBJ1-5,-,TRBV6-5,TGTGCCAGCAGGTCGGACGGAAACAATCAGCCCCAGCATTTT,CASRSDGNNQPQHF
-,TRBJ1-5,-,TRBV15,TGTGCCACCAGCAGAGACCGGGTATTTCAGCCCCAGCATTTT,CATSRDRVFQPQHF
-,TRBJ1-1,-,TRBV6-5,TGTGCCAGCCTCTATGGGGCTGAAGCTTTCTTT,CASLYGAEAFF
TRBD2,TRBJ2-7,-,TRBV5-4,TGTGCCAGCAGCTTATCCGGGACTAGTCTTCACGAGCAGTACTTC,CASSLSGTSLHEQYF
-,TRBJ2-2,-,TRBV5-6,TGTGCCAGCAGCTTCCCTAAGTTCGACACCGGGGAGCTGTTTTTT,CASSFPKFDTGELFF
-,TRBJ1-1,-,TRBV2,TGTGCCAGCAGTGACAGGCGGGTCAACACTGAAGCTTTCTTT,CASSDRRVNTEAFF
-,TRBJ2-7,-,TRBV5-6,TGTGCCAGCAGCTTCGACAGCTCCTACGAGCAGTACTTC,CASSFDSSYEQYF